The sequence of this T cell receptor (beta chain) was determined in a study of blood T cell repertoires in COVID-19. As for the study in general: Acute and convalescent COVID-19 samples came from the United States, Italy and Spain. From T cells, B-cell-depleted T cells, or PBMCs came the material, which was cDNA or gDNA.

In germline, CDR1 is MNHNS, CDR2 SASEGT. This CDR3 has 17 amino acids. The trim removed 3 bases at V and 0 bases at J, leaving 6 bases unmatched. TCRdb's table, derived via immunoSEQ multiplex PCR, lists solely in-frame clones and lacks some. This table has around 170,000 clones, 83% appearing once. This sequence joins TRBV6-1 and TRBJ1-4, with 8 positions matching TRBD1. The clonotype originates from a human donor in a cohort sampled during active COVID-19. The sample was peripheral blood. CDR3 coding DNA: TGTGCCAGCAGTGAGGGAGGACAGGGTGCAACTAATGAAAAACTGTTTTTT. Its protein is CASSEGGQGATNEKLFF.